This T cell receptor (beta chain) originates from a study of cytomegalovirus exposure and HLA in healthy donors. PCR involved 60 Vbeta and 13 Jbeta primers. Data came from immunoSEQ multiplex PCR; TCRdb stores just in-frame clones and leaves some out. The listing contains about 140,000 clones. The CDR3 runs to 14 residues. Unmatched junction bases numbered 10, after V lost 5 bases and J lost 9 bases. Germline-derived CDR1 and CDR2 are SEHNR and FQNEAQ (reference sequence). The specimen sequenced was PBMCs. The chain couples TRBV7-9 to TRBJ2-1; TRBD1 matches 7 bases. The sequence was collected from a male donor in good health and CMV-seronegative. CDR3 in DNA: TGTGCCAGCAGCCCGAGAAAGGGGGCGAGTGAGCAGTTCTTC. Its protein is CASSPRKGASEQFF.